The text below deals with one T cell receptor (beta chain). What it binds is unknown. Second doses were pooled across both intervals (about 4 or about 12 weeks). The table came from immunoSEQ multiplex PCR; TCRdb's copy has only in-frame clones and leaves some out. The table records 180,000 or so clones, around nine tenths of them present only once. The data originate from a study of T cell responses to AZD1222 COVID-19 vaccine. Germline lookup yields CDR1 SGDLS and CDR2 YYNGEE. The CDR3 is made up of 14 amino acids. Deletions cut 4 bases from V and 8 bases from J, with 15 bases between. The study, taken as a whole, reports: There were repertoire samples only from the period after the peak T cell response. Breadth and depth of Spike-specific TCRs rose after two AZD1222 doses.

The material was peripheral blood, obtained 28 days after the second AZD1222 dose. This TCR came from an adult who received the AZD1222 COVID-19 vaccine. The chain joins TRBV9 to TRBJ2-2, with no clear D. The CDR3 bases are TGTGCCAGCAGCCCCCGTATTGGAGTGGGGGAGCTGTTTTTT. The encoded protein is CASSPRIGVGELFF.